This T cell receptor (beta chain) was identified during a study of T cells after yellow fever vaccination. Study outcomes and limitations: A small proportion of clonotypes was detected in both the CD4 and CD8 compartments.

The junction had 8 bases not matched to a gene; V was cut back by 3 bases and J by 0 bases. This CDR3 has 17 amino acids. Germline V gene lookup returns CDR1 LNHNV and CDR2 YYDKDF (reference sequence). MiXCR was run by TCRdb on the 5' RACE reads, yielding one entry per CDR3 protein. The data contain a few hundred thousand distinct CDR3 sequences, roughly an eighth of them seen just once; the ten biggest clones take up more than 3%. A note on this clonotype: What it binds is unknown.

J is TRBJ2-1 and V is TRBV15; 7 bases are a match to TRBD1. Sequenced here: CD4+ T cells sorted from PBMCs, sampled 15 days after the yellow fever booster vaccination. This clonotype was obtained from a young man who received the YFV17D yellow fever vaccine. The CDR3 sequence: CATSSWTGWDSYNEQFF. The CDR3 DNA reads TGTGCCACCAGCAGTTGGACAGGTTGGGACTCCTACAATGAGCAGTTCTTC.